The rows below give T cell receptor beta chains drawn from one sample of a study of blood T cell repertoires in COVID-19. Repertoires were generated with immunoSEQ multiplex PCR, while TCRdb's copy carries only in-frame clones and drops some. Among about half a million clones listed, around 85% were seen once. Sequenced material: peripheral blood. The receptors stem from a human donor in a cohort sampled during active COVID-19. Both conserved end residues are part of each CDR3. A D gene is named only where the DNA matches it firmly. A row's size may be missing; if present it is once, few, many or a size class.

NA	NA	TRBV10-3	TRBJ2-1	CAISMEGHEQFF	TGTGCCATCAGTATGGAGGGTCATGAGCAGTTCTTC
NA	NA	TRBV4-2	TRBJ2-2	CASSQGTGRDTGELFF	TGTGCCAGCAGCCAAGGAACAGGGAGGGACACCGGGGAGCTGTTTTTT
NA	NA	TRBV13	TRBJ2-3	CASSLAAGPSTDTQYF	TGTGCCAGCAGCTTAGCGGCGGGACCCAGCACAGATACGCAGTATTTT
TRBD2	NA	TRBV5-4	TRBJ2-1	CASSPPLAGGPFNEQFF	TGTGCCAGCAGCCCGCCCTTAGCGGGAGGCCCATTCAATGAGCAGTTCTTC
NA	once	TRBV9	TRBJ2-1	CASSAQGSSYNEQFF	TGTGCCAGCAGCGCCCAGGGAAGCTCCTACAATGAGCAGTTCTTC
NA	NA	TRBV18	TRBJ2-2	CASSPGLPGTGELFF	TGTGCCAGCTCACCCGGACTCCCGGGGACCGGGGAGCTGTTTTTT
TRBD1	NA	TRBV5-1	TRBJ2-7	CASSSPGTGDEQYF	TGCGCCAGCAGCTCCCCCGGGACAGGGGACGAGCAGTACTTC
TRBD2	NA	TRBV7-3	TRBJ2-5	CASSEGLEETQYF	TGTGCCAGCAGCGAGGGACTAGAAGAGACCCAGTACTTC
NA	NA	TRBV29-1	TRBJ2-7	CSVRGVDRGNSYEQYF	TGCAGCGTGCGGGGGGTGGACAGGGGTAATTCCTACGAGCAGTACTTC
TRBD1	NA	TRBV5-1	TRBJ1-3	CASSLYGTGDPSGNTIYF	TGCGCCAGCAGCTTGTACGGGACAGGGGACCCATCTGGAAACACCATATATTTT
NA	NA	TRBV19	TRBJ2-1	CASSIGRVTSESYNEQFF	TGTGCCAGTAGTATAGGGCGGGTGACCAGCGAGTCCTACAATGAGCAGTTCTTC
TRBD2	once	TRBV5-4	TRBJ2-2	CASSFSGRAHTGELFF	TGTGCCAGCAGCTTCAGCGGGAGGGCCCACACCGGGGAGCTGTTTTTT
NA	NA	TRBV2	TRBJ1-4	CASTPGVGEKLFF	TGTGCCAGCACCCCCGGGGTGGGTGAAAAACTGTTTTTT
NA	NA	TRBV4-1	TRBJ1-1	CASSQDSKAEAFF	TGCGCCAGCAGCCAGGACAGTAAGGCTGAAGCTTTCTTT
TRBD2	NA	TRBV4-3	TRBJ2-1	CASSQGTSGSYEQFF	TGCGCCAGCAGCCAAGGGACTAGCGGGAGCTATGAGCAGTTCTTC
TRBD1	once	TRBV5-5	TRBJ2-3	CASSPTGQGYTDTQYF	TGTGCCAGCAGCCCTACGGGACAGGGATACACAGATACGCAGTATTTT
NA	NA	TRBV6-5	TRBJ1-3	CASSYFGVSGNTIYF	TGTGCCAGCAGTTACTTCGGGGTCTCTGGAAACACCATATATTTT
NA	NA	TRBV7-9	TRBJ1-5	CASSLGETPHQPQHF	TGTGCCAGCAGCTTAGGTGAGACACCGCATCAGCCCCAGCATTTT
TRBD1	NA	TRBV9	TRBJ2-1	CASSVGPSTGLSYNEQFF	TGTGCCAGCAGCGTAGGCCCCTCGACAGGGCTCTCCTACAATGAGCAGTTCTTC
NA	NA	TRBV5-4	TRBJ2-3	CASSFMGPSTDTQYF	TGTGCCAGCAGCTTCATGGGGCCCTCCACAGATACGCAGTATTTT
TRBD1	NA	TRBV18	TRBJ2-2	CASSPGQGPTGELFF	TGTGCCAGCTCACCGGGACAGGGACCCACCGGGGAGCTGTTTTTT
TRBD2	NA	TRBV3-1/TRBV3-2	TRBJ2-1	CASGNPSGHTYNEQFF	TGTGCCAGCGGGAATCCTAGCGGGCATACCTACAATGAGCAGTTCTTC
NA	NA	TRBV6-5	TRBJ1-3	CASSYAGADGNTIYF	TGTGCCAGCAGTTATGCGGGGGCCGATGGAAACACCATATATTTT
TRBD2	NA	TRBV7-9	TRBJ2-5	CASRYSDREDQTQYF	TGTGCCAGCAGATACTCCGACCGGGAGGACCAGACCCAGTACTTC
NA	NA	TRBV2	TRBJ2-5	CASTRDQETQYF	TGTGCCAGCACCCGCGACCAAGAGACCCAGTACTTC
TRBD1	NA	TRBV3-1/TRBV3-2	TRBJ1-2	CASSQTGQEVQRYGYTF	TGTGCCAGCAGCCAAACGGGACAGGAGGTCCAAAGGTATGGCTACACCTTC